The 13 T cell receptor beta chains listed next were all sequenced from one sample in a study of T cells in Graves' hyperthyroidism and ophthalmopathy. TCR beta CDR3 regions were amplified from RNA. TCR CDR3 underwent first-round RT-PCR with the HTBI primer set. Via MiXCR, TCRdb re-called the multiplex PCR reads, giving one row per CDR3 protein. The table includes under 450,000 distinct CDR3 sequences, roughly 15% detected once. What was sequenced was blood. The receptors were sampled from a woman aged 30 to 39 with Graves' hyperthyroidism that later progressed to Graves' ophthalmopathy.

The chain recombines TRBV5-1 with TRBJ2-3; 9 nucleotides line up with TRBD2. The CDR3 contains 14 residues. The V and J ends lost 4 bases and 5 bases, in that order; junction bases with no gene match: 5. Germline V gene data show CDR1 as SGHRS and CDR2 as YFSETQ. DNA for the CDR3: TGCGCCAGCAGCAACCAAGCGGGAGGAGATACGCAGTATTTT. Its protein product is CASSNQAGGDTQYF.

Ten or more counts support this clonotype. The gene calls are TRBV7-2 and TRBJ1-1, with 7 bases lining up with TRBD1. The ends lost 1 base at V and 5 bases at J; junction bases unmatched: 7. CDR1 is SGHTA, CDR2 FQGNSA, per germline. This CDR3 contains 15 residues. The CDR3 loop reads CASSLEGGALTEAFF. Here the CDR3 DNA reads TGTGCCAGCAGCTTAGAAGGGGGCGCACTGACTGAAGCTTTCTTT. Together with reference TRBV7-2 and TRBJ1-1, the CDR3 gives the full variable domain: GAGVSQSPSNKVTEKGKDVELRCDPISGHTALYWYRQSLGQGLEFLIYFQGNSAPDKSGLPSDRFSAERTGGSVSTLTIQRTQQEDSAVYLCASSLEGGALTEAFFGQGTRLTVV.

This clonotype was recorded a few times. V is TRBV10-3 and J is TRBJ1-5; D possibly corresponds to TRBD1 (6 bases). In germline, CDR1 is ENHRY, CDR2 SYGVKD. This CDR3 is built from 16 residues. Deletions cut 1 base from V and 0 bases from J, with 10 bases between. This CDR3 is CAISEYWTVSNQPQHF. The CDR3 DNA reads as TGTGCCATCAGTGAGTACTGGACAGTTAGCAATCAGCCCCAGCATTTT.

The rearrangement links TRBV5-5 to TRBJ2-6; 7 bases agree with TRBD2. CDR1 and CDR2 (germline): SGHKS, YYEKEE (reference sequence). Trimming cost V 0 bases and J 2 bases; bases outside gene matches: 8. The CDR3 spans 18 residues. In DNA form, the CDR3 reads TGTGCCAGCAGCTTGGGCCGGGATCGGGGGGCTGGGGCCAACGTCCTGACTTTC. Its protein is CASSLGRDRGAGANVLTF.

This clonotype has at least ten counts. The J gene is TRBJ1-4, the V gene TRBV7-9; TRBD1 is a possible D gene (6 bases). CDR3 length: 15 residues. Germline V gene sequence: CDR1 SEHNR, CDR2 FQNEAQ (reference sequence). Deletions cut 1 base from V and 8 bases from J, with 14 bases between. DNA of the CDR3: TGTGCCAGCAGCTTAGTACTGCGGGGGCGAGAAAAACTGTTTTTT. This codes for CASSLVLRGREKLFF.

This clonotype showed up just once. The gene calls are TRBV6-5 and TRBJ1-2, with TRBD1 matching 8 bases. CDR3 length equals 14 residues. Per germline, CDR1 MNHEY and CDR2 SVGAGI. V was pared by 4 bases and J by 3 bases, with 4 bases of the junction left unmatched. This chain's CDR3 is CASSWDRTYYGYTF. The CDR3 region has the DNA TGTGCCAGCAGTTGGGACAGGACTTACTATGGCTACACCTTC.

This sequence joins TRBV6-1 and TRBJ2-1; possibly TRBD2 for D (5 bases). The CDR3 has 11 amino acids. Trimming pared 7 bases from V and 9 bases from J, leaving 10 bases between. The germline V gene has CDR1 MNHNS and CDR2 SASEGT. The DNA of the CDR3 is TGTGCCAGCAAATTCCGGGGTGAGCAGTTCTTC. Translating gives CASKFRGEQFF.

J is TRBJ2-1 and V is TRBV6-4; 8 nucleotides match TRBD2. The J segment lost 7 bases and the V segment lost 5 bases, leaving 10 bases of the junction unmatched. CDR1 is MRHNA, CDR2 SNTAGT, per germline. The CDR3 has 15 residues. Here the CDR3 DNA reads TGTGCCAGCAGTTACTGGAGCGGGAGCCAAAATGAGCAGTTCTTC. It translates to CASSYWSGSQNEQFF.

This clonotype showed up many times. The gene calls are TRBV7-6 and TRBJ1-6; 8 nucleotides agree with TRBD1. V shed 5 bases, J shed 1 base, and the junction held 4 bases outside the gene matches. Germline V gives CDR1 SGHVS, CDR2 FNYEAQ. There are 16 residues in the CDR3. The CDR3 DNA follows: TGTGCCAGCAGCCATGACAGGGGATCCTATAATTCACCCCTCCACTTT. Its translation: CASSHDRGSYNSPLHF.

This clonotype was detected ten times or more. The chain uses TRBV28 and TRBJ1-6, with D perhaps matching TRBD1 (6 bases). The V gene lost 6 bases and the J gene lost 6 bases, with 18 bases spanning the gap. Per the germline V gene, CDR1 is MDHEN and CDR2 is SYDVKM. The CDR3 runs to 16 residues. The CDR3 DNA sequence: TGTGCCAGCAGAGCCACCACGAGGGGGAGTAATTCACCCCTCCACTTT. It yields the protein CASRATTRGSNSPLHF. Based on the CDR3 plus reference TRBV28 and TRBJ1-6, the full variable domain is DVKVTQSSRYLVKRTGEKVFLECVQDMDHENMFWYRQDPGLGLRLIYFSYDVKMKEKGDIPEGYSVSREKKERFSLILESASTNQTSMYLCASRATTRGSNSPLHFGNGTRLTVT.

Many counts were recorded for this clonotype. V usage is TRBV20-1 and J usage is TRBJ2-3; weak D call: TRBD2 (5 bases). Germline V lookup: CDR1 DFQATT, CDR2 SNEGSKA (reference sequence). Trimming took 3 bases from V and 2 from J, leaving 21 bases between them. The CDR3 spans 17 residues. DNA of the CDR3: TGCAGTGCTAGCCGCTTAAGAGGGAACTCCTTCACAGATACGCAGTATTTT. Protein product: CSASRLRGNSFTDTQYF.

CDR3 DNA: TGTGCCAGCAGCCCAAGATCCGCCGGGACAGGAGCATGGGGTGAGCAGTTCTTC. Translating gives CASSPRSAGTGAWGEQFF. The rearrangement links TRBV12-3 or TRBV12-4 to TRBJ2-1; 8 nucleotides agree with TRBD1. CDR3 size: 18 residues. J lost 9 bases, V lost 6 bases, and 22 bases had no gene match.

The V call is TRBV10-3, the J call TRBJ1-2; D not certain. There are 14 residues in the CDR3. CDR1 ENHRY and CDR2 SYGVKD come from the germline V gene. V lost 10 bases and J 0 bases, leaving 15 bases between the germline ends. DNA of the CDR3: TGTGCCACAATGGGTGACGGTGCTAACTATGGCTACACCTTC. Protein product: CATMGDGANYGYTF.